This T cell receptor (beta chain) was captured by sequencing in a study of T cells in Graves' hyperthyroidism and ophthalmopathy. Many counts were recorded for this clonotype. Orbital computed tomography, thyroid ultrasound, serum thyroxine and TRAb, and clinical symptoms together informed the diagnoses. Amplified TCR beta CDR3 regions came from RNA transcripts. HTBI primers were used for first-round RT-PCR of the TCR CDR3. TCRdb reanalysed the multiplex PCR reads using MiXCR and keeps one entry per CDR3 protein. The sample shows 300,000 to 450,000 distinct CDR3 sequences, 20% to 25% of them seen only once. Sequenced material: blood. This clonotype was obtained from a man in his fifties or sixties with Graves' hyperthyroidism.

This chain's CDR3 is CASSSQGAVTEAFF. CDR3 sequence (DNA): TGTGCCAGCAGCTCACAGGGGGCGGTCACTGAAGCTTTCTTT. The chain joins TRBV12-3 or TRBV12-4 to TRBJ1-1; 9 bases fit TRBD1. The CDR3 totals 14 residues. J was trimmed by 4 bases and V by 6 bases; bases with no gene match: 6.